The clone carrying this TCR beta chain has just a few counts. This specimen comes from a study of blood T cells in healthy people across ages. V dropped 0 bases and J dropped 5 bases, with 16 bases sitting between them. CDR1 is SGHTA, CDR2 FQGNSA, per germline. The CDR3 has 16 amino acids. A sample-barcoded 5' primer and a J-beta primer mix were used in a second PCR of roughly 6 to 11 cycles. TCRdb reanalysed the 5' RACE reads using MiXCR and keeps one entry per CDR3 protein. The sample has 1.8 million or so distinct CDR3 sequences, roughly 43% seen once. The sequence came from a human donor in good health. This rearrangement joins TRBV7-2 to TRBJ2-5, with a weak D call TRBD1 (5 bases). The material sequenced was blood. The CDR3 region is CASSLALRAGLETQYF. CDR3 sequence (DNA): TGTGCCAGCAGCTTAGCGCTTAGGGCAGGGCTGGAGACCCAGTACTTC.